The 9 T cell receptor beta chains reported below all come from one sample, sequenced in a study of T cell clonotyping in hematopoietic cell transplantation. Sequencing was performed with immunoSEQ multiplex PCR; in TCRdb, only in-frame clones are kept and a portion is missing. The profile shows roughly 42,000 clones, 94% of them singletons. Material: peripheral blood mononuclear cells. These receptors came from a woman aged 45 to 65 in good health. Some clones in this sample may be carry-over from other donors' samples.

This clone appeared once. The chain has TRBV7-2 and TRBJ2-7; 7 nucleotides line up with TRBD1. The length of the CDR3 is 13 residues. Germline trimming cut 5 bases from V and 5 bases from J; bases unmatched to any gene: 6. CDR1 and CDR2 (germline): SGHTA, FQGNSA. The CDR3 DNA follows: TGTGCCAGCAGCGGTCCGACAGGGAACGAGCAGTACTTC. Its protein product is CASSGPTGNEQYF.

The chain is built from TRBV27 and TRBJ2-3, with D tentatively TRBD1 (6 bases). The CDR3 runs to 15 residues. V lost 8 bases and J lost 0, with 15 bases in between. Per the germline V gene, CDR1 is MNHEY and CDR2 is SMNVEV (reference sequence). The CDR3 is CASLPDRTSTDTQYF. DNA of the CDR3: TGTGCCAGCCTTCCGGACAGAACTAGCACAGATACGCAGTATTTT.

This clone was counted once. V is TRBV5-1 and J is TRBJ1-2; D possibly corresponds to TRBD1 (5 bases). Deletions cut 0 bases from V and 3 bases from J, with 12 bases between. CDR3 length: 15 residues. Germline V gives CDR1 SGHRS, CDR2 YFSETQ. CDR3 residues: CASSLEPGRYYGYTF. The CDR3 DNA reads TGCGCCAGCAGCTTGGAGCCGGGGCGATACTATGGCTACACCTTC.

This clone was recorded once. The chain employs TRBV28 and TRBJ2-7; D possibly corresponds to TRBD1 (6 bases). Trimming stripped 5 bases from V and 3 bases from J, with 17 bases between. Per the germline V gene, CDR1 is MDHEN and CDR2 is SYDVKM. This CDR3 region has 15 residues. Here the CDR3 DNA reads TGTGCCAGCAGTCCGAGGACAGAAAGATACTACGAGCAGTACTTC. Its translation: CASSPRTERYYEQYF. Complete variable domain (other parts from reference TRBV28 and TRBJ2-7): DVKVTQSSRYLVKRTGEKVFLECVQDMDHENMFWYRQDPGLGLRLIYFSYDVKMKEKGDIPEGYSVSREKKERFSLILESASTNQTSMYLCASSPRTERYYEQYFGPGTRLTVT.

This clone was recorded a few times. V usage is TRBV5-1 and J usage is TRBJ1-4, with TRBD1 matching over 7 bases. With V trimmed by 0 bases and J by 0 bases, 8 bases remained unmatched. Germline assignment: CDR1 SGHRS and CDR2 YFSETQ. The CDR3 has 18 amino acids. CDR3 DNA sequence: TGCGCCAGCAGCTTGGCTGACTGGACAGGTGCAACTAATGAAAAACTGTTTTTT. This translates into CASSLADWTGATNEKLFF.

The CDR3: CASSRAVNTGELFF. The CDR3 region has the DNA TGTGCCAGCAGTAGGGCCGTAAACACCGGGGAGCTGTTTTTT. J is TRBJ2-2 and V is TRBV2; D unresolved. The V gene's germline CDR1 is SNHLY and CDR2 FYNNEI. Between the trimmed V and J ends, which lost 5 bases and 2 bases, there was a span of 9 bases. The CDR3 contains 14 residues.

This clone has a single count. The chain employs TRBV5-4 and TRBJ2-3; TRBD2 agrees at 9 bases. Germline V gene data show CDR1 as SGHNT and CDR2 as YYREEE (reference sequence). The CDR3 extends over 15 amino acids. V lost 3 bases to trimming and J lost 6 bases; unmatched junction nucleotides: 8. CDR3 DNA sequence: TGTGCCAGCAGCTCTAGCGGGGCCACGGTGGATACGCAGTATTTT. Protein: CASSSSGATVDTQYF.

This sequence joins TRBV10-3 and TRBJ1-3; D perhaps matches TRBD1 (5 bases). The CDR3 is 15 amino acids. From germline, CDR1 is ENHRY and CDR2 SYGVKD. V dropped 4 bases and J dropped 2 bases, with 12 bases sitting between them. The CDR3 nucleotides read TGTGCCATCAGTGCTTGGGGGGTAGCTGGAAACACCATATATTTT. Encoded protein: CAISAWGVAGNTIYF.

This clone was detected once. The chain couples TRBV19 to TRBJ1-5; a possible D gene is TRBD1 (5 bases). Per germline, CDR1 LNHDA and CDR2 SQIVND (reference sequence). The V end lost 7 bases, the J end lost 1 base, and 17 bases lay between the germline ends. The CDR3 is 16 residues long. The CDR3 DNA reads as TGTGCCAGTAAAGTCACATTCAGGGACAGCAATCAGCCCCAGCATTTT. Residues: CASKVTFRDSNQPQHF.